This T cell receptor beta chain was sequenced during a study of blood T cell repertoires in COVID-19. At the level of the study: Sites across the United States, Italy and Spain contributed samples from acute and convalescent COVID-19. PBMCs, B-cell-depleted T cells, or T cells were the source of the cDNA or gDNA that made up the material.

V lost 7 bases and J 8 bases, leaving 15 bases between the germline ends. The CDR3 runs to 13 residues. The germline CDR1 and CDR2 sequences are LGHDT and YNNKEL (reference sequence). Sequenced by immunoSEQ multiplex PCR; TCRdb stores in-frame clones only, minus some. Found here are roughly 78,000 clones, 70% to 90% of them singletons; the top ten hold approximately 28%. This receptor was taken from a man aged 50-59 years with acute or convalescent COVID-19. The sample comprised peripheral blood. The genes are TRBV3-1 (or the pseudogene TRBV3-2) and TRBJ1-3; D gene unclear. CDR3 DNA sequence: TGTGCCAGCAAACGGGTCGCTGAGGACACCATATATTTT. Protein: CASKRVAEDTIYF.